The T cell receptor (beta chain) described here comes from a study of cytomegalovirus exposure and HLA in healthy donors. The study's findings and limits: Later analysis associated a missense DCLRE1C variant with TCR beta V- and J-gene trimming.

Those who donated were healthy bone marrow donors. Germline values: CDR1 LGHNT, CDR2 FRNRAP. CDR3 length: 13 amino acids. V was cut by 4 bases and J by 1 base, with 6 bases left in between. Remarks on this clone: What it recognizes is unknown. Additional DNA sequences in this sample encode the identical CDR3.

PCR involved 60 Vbeta and 13 Jbeta primers. Assay used: immunoSEQ multiplex PCR; TCRdb lists only in-frame clones, some missing. The sample lists 150,000 to 200,000 clones, 82% occurring once. The sequenced sample was PBMCs. The sequence derives from a man in his forties in good health and CMV-seronegative. The rearrangement links TRBV12-5 to TRBJ2-3; the D gene is possibly TRBD1 (6 bases). CDR3 nucleotides: TGTGCTAGTGGTTCAGGGGGCACAGATACGCAGTATTTT. Its protein product is CASGSGGTDTQYF.